This T cell receptor beta chain appears in the sequencing data of a study of tumor-infiltrating lymphocytes in localized non-small cell lung cancer. Study in general: From each patient, both tumor and uninvolved lung, non-adjacent to tumor, were sampled.

Sequencing was performed with immunoSEQ multiplex PCR; in TCRdb, only in-frame clones are kept and a portion is missing. Of around 5,900 clones listed, roughly 78% were seen once; the top ten hold approximately 6%. This CDR3 is built from 13 residues. The germline V gene encodes CDR1 ENHRY and CDR2 SYGVKD. Trimming left V 10 bases short and J 6 bases short, with 15 bases between. The sequencing sample was made of uninvolved lung tissue not adjacent to the tumor. This TCR was recovered from a human donor with non-small cell lung cancer. The chain combines TRBV10-3 with TRBJ1-4; D unresolved. In nucleotides, the CDR3 is TGTGCCAGCACCTTAAGTGGGGATGAAAAACTGTTTTTT. Translated: CASTLSGDEKLFF.